This entry features one T cell receptor beta chain sequence. The antigen is undetermined. Germline V lookup: CDR1 MNHNS, CDR2 SASEGT. V lost 0 bases and J lost 6; bases outside the gene matches: 7. This CDR3 is 16 amino acids long. The sample comes from a study of shared clonotypes between healthy human individuals. Selected positively for CCR7 and CD45RO-negative, naive CD8 cells excluded terminally differentiated effector memory CD45RA+ cells. Produced via immunoSEQ multiplex PCR; TCRdb's table is partial and in-frame only. The data contain roughly 1,800,000 clones, about 95% of them singletons. Overall study results and limits: Only blood was sampled, and tissue TCR repertoires likely differ from blood ones.

This chain connects TRBV6-1 to TRBJ2-3; 9 bases fit TRBD2. The origin of this receptor is a man in his late teens or twenties in good health. Sequenced: naive CD8+ T cells sorted from blood. The CDR3 here is CASSEAHPSGADTQYF. The CDR3 region has the DNA TGTGCCAGCAGTGAAGCGCACCCTAGCGGGGCGGATACGCAGTATTTT.